This TCR beta chain stems from a study of CD8+ T cells in alopecia areata. Study at large: Treated patients were dosed with oral tofacitinib, taking 5 to 10 mg twice daily.

This CDR3 has 13 amino acids. CDR1 and CDR2 (germline): LGHNA, YNFKEQ. The V and J ends lost 4 bases and 10 bases, in that order; junction bases with no gene match: 7. Concerning this clone itself: No antigen is known for it.

Extracted RNA was reverse transcribed into cDNA, the sequencing template. Using immunoSEQ multiplex PCR, the repertoire was profiled, and TCRdb retains in-frame clones only, with some absent. Here the sample spans about 210,000 clones, approximately 57% being singletons. Treatment specified: oral pan-JAK inhibitor, 5-10 mg twice daily. Starting from PBMCs, sorting isolated CD4+ and CD8+ T cells. Study results and caveats: With one nonresponder, baseline CD8+ expansion's link to response remains uncertain. In scalp and blood during tofacitinib, many expanded lesional clones persisted.

Specimen: CD4+ T cells sorted from blood, collected at week 4, from a patient treated with tofacitinib. The V and J genes are TRBV4-2 and TRBJ1-1; 9 bases line up with TRBD1. This clonotype originated in a human donor with alopecia areata. CDR3 sequence: CASSPTGGGGAFF. Written as DNA, the CDR3 is TGTGCCAGCAGCCCGACAGGGGGTGGTGGAGCTTTCTTT.